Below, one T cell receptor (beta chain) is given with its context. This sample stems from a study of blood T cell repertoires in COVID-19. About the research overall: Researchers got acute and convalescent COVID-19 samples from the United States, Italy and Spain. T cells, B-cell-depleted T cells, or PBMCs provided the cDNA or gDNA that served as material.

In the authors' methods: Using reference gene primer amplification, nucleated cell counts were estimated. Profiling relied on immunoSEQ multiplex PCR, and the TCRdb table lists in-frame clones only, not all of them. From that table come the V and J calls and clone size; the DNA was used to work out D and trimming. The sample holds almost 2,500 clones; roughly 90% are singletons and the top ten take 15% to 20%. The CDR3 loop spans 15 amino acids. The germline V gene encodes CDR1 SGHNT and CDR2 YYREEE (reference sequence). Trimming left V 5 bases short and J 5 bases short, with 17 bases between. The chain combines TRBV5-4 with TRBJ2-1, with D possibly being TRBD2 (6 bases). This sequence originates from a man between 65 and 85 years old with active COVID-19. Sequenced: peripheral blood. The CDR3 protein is CASRPGREFNNEQFF. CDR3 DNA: TGTGCCAGCAGGCCCGGACGGGAGTTCAACAATGAGCAGTTCTTC.